Listed below are T cell receptor beta chains from one sample, sequenced in a study of cytomegalovirus exposure and HLA in healthy donors. TCRdb's copy holds only in-frame clones and misses some; the assay was immunoSEQ multiplex PCR. In the table there are 90,000 to 120,000 clones, roughly 82% of which are singletons. The sample taken for sequencing was PBMCs. The receptors here all came from a male donor in good health and CMV-seronegative. Each CDR3 is given with its conserved first and last residue. The D gene is left open where the match is weak. Clone size is shown for a subset of rows, as once, few, many or a class of expanded clone.

cdr3_nt cdr3_aa v_call clone_size j_call d_call
TGTGCCAGCAGCCACTTCTACGAGCAGTACTTC CASSHFYEQYF TRBV14 - TRBJ2-7 -
TGTGCCAGCAGCGTAGCAGGGTCTAATGAAAAACTGTTTTTT CASSVAGSNEKLFF TRBV9 - TRBJ1-4 -
TGTGCCAGCAGCCAACGGACTAGCGGAGCCTACGAGCAGTACTTC CASSQRTSGAYEQYF TRBV7-2 - TRBJ2-7 TRBD2
TGTGCCAGCAAAATAGCGGGATCGAACACCGGGGAGCTGTTTTTT CASKIAGSNTGELFF TRBV6-6 - TRBJ2-2 TRBD2
TGCAGCGTTTTTCCGGAGAGCCAAGAGACCCAGTACTTC CSVFPESQETQYF TRBV29-1 - TRBJ2-5 -
TGTGCCATCCGGTCGGGACAGGGCGTTGAAAAACTGTTTTTT CAIRSGQGVEKLFF TRBV10-3 - TRBJ1-4 TRBD1
TGTGCCAGCAGTTACTTAGCCGCGACAGGCCGGCGGGGCTACACCTTC CASSYLAATGRRGYTF TRBV6-6 - TRBJ1-2 -
TGTGCCAGCAGCTTACGGGACAGGAAGGGAAATGAGCAGTTCTTC CASSLRDRKGNEQFF TRBV11-2 - TRBJ2-1 TRBD1
TGTGCCAGCAGTGTTAGTGGGACAGGAGGGTATCAGCCCCAGCATTTT CASSVSGTGGYQPQHF TRBV2 - TRBJ1-5 TRBD1
TGTGCCACCATCGGGTCCCCCGAACGAACTGAAGCTTTCTTT CATIGSPERTEAFF TRBV19 - TRBJ1-1 -
TGTGCCAGTAGTACCCAGATGACAGGGCTGAACACTGAAGCTTTCTTT CASSTQMTGLNTEAFF TRBV19 few TRBJ1-1 TRBD1
TGCGCCAGCAGCCGCGATACTAGCGGCCCCTACGAGCAGTACTTC CASSRDTSGPYEQYF TRBV5-1 few TRBJ2-7 TRBD2
TGTGCCAGCTCGTCGGACAGGTACGAGCAGTACTTC CASSSDRYEQYF TRBV18 - TRBJ2-7 TRBD1
TGTGCCAGCAGCTCCACAGGAGGGGCGAGGGAAAACATTCAGTACTTC CASSSTGGARENIQYF TRBV7-9 - TRBJ2-4 -
TGCGCCAGCAGCCAAGAAGGACAGGGGAGCTCCTACGAGCAGTACTTC CASSQEGQGSSYEQYF TRBV4-1 - TRBJ2-7 TRBD1
TGCGCCAGCAGTGACGAGTATAGCTATGGCTACACCTTC CASSDEYSYGYTF TRBV10-1 - TRBJ1-2 -
TGTGCCAGCAGCTCTAGCGGGAGGACCTCCTACGAGCAGTACTTC CASSSSGRTSYEQYF TRBV6-5 - TRBJ2-7 TRBD2
TGTGCCACCAGCAGAGATTCAATTACTCGGGGAGCGGAGTACTTC CATSRDSITRGAEYF TRBV15 once TRBJ2-7 -
TGTCCCAGCAGCCGGTTCAATGAGCAGTTCTTC CPSSRFNEQFF TRBV7-9 - TRBJ2-1 -
TGTGCCAGCTCACCGAAGAGAATAGCGGGAGGCACCTACAATGAGCAGTTCTTC CASSPKRIAGGTYNEQFF TRBV18 - TRBJ2-1 TRBD2
TGTGCCAGCGGGGTAGGGGTAGAAACTAATGAAAAACTGTTTTTT CASGVGVETNEKLFF TRBV2 - TRBJ1-4 -
TGCGCCAGCAGCCAATCCCTAACAGGGGCCTACGAGCAGTACTTC CASSQSLTGAYEQYF TRBV4-1 - TRBJ2-7 TRBD1
TGTGCCAGCAGCACGACGGACAGGTTCCCCTACGAGCAGTACTTC CASSTTDRFPYEQYF TRBV6-1 - TRBJ2-7 TRBD1
TGTGCCAGCGGAACAGGGTATGGCACCACAGATACGCAGTATTTT CASGTGYGTTDTQYF TRBV6-4 - TRBJ2-3 -
TGTGCCAGCACCAGAGCGGGAGGGGCCAACAATGAGCAGTTCTTC CASTRAGGANNEQFF TRBV28 - TRBJ2-1 TRBD2
TGTGCCAGCAGCTTAGCGTTGGCAAAGGGTTCGGGAAACTATGGCTACACCTTC CASSLALAKGSGNYGYTF TRBV7-9 - TRBJ1-2 -
TGTGCCTGGAGCCCGAGCTGGGAGACCCAGTACTTC CAWSPSWETQYF TRBV30 few TRBJ2-5 -
TGTGCCAGCAGCTTTTCTCCAGGTGAAAAACTGTTTTTT CASSFSPGEKLFF TRBV11-3 - TRBJ1-4 -
TGTGCCAGCAGCTCTAGCGGGAGAAACGACGAGCAGTACTTC CASSSSGRNDEQYF TRBV27 - TRBJ2-7 TRBD2
TGTGCCAGTAGTATAGACCCTCGCACTGAAGCTTTCTTT CASSIDPRTEAFF TRBV19 - TRBJ1-1 -
TGTGCCAGCAGAAGCACCACTAGCGGGAGTGGAAATGAGCAGTTCTTC CASRSTTSGSGNEQFF TRBV2 - TRBJ2-1 TRBD2
TGTGCCACCAGCAGAGATCTTGACAGGGGGCCCTTCTCTGGAAACACCATATATTTT CATSRDLDRGPFSGNTIYF TRBV15 - TRBJ1-3 TRBD1
TGTGCCAGCACCGCCGCGGGGACAGGGGGGGACGGGGAGCTGTTTTTT CASTAAGTGGDGELFF TRBV5-5 - TRBJ2-2 TRBD1
TGCGCCAGCAGCCCGAAGAGGACAGGGGGTCAGACTGAAGCTTTCTTT CASSPKRTGGQTEAFF TRBV10-1 - TRBJ1-1 TRBD1
TGTGCCAGCAGCTTAGATCGAGGGACTCGAGGAAACATTCAGTACTTC CASSLDRGTRGNIQYF TRBV7-2 once TRBJ2-4 -
TGTGCCAGCCATTCTCTAGCGGGAGTGGAGGAGCAGTTCTTC CASHSLAGVEEQFF TRBV5-4 - TRBJ2-1 TRBD2
TGTGCCAGCAGTCCCACCGGGACAGGGGATGAAAAACTGTTTTTT CASSPTGTGDEKLFF TRBV27 - TRBJ1-4 TRBD1
TGTGCCAGCAGTTTTACGGGGGGGGTCGGCAATCAGTCCCAGCATTTT CASSFTGGVGNQSQHF TRBV27 - TRBJ1-5 -
TGTGCCAGCAGTTACTCGGCTGGTGAAGCTTTCTTT CASSYSAGEAFF TRBV6-5 few TRBJ1-1 -
TGTGCCAGCAGCCCGGCGGGGCAGCCGGTTAATGAAAAACTGTTTTTT CASSPAGQPVNEKLFF TRBV5-8 - TRBJ1-4 -
TGTGCCAGCAGCCCGCGACTAGCGGGGCCCTACGAGCAGTACTTC CASSPRLAGPYEQYF TRBV5-5 - TRBJ2-7 TRBD2
TGTGCCAGCAGCCAGGTAGCGGGTTGGGACAATGAGCAGTTCTTC CASSQVAGWDNEQFF TRBV14 - TRBJ2-1 TRBD2
TGTGCCAGCAGCGTAGGATACATAACTAATGAAAAACTGTTTTTT CASSVGYITNEKLFF TRBV9 - TRBJ1-4 -
TGCGCCAGCAGCTTACGATACAGGGGGCCTAACACTGAAGCTTTCTTT CASSLRYRGPNTEAFF TRBV5-1 few TRBJ1-1 TRBD1
TGTGCCAGCAGCTTGGACGTAGGGGGCGGTGCCTACGAGCAGTACTTC CASSLDVGGGAYEQYF TRBV5-5 few TRBJ2-7 TRBD1
TGTGCCAGCAGTCTCGACATTCTCACTGAAGCTTTCTTT CASSLDILTEAFF TRBV27 - TRBJ1-1 -
TGTGCCAGCAGCTTAGGACAGCTCAATCAGCCCCAGCATTTT CASSLGQLNQPQHF TRBV7-2 - TRBJ1-5 -
TGTGCCATCAGTGACTTTAGCGGGGCAAACTACAATGAGCAGTTCTTC CAISDFSGANYNEQFF TRBV10-3 - TRBJ2-1 TRBD2